A selection of T cell receptor beta chains follows, all from one sample in a study of Graves' ophthalmopathy and Graves' hyperthyroidism. TCRdb fed the multiplex PCR reads into MiXCR, producing one record per CDR3 protein. The data show some 1.1 million distinct CDR3 sequences, roughly two fifths seen once. The material sequenced was peripheral blood or thyroid tissue (not recorded which). The receptors here all came from an adult man with Graves' hyperthyroidism. Each CDR3 is given with its conserved first and last residue. The D gene is left open where the match is weak. The size of a clone is reported for some rows only, either as once, few or many, or as a class for expanded clones.

D: .; V: TRBV5-1; size: many; J: TRBJ2-7; DNA: TGCGCCAGCTCGGGACAACACTACGAGCAGTACTTC; CDR3: CASSGQHYEQYF
D: .; V: TRBV4-3; size: many; J: TRBJ1-2; DNA: TGCGCCAGCAGCCAAGATTCCACAGAGAACTATGGCTACACCTTC; CDR3: CASSQDSTENYGYTF
D: .; V: TRBV12-3/TRBV12-4; size: .; J: TRBJ1-1; DNA: TGTGCCAGCAGTAACTCGAGGGCTGAAGCTTTCTTT; CDR3: CASSNSRAEAFF
D: .; V: TRBV20-1; size: .; J: TRBJ1-2; DNA: TGCAGTGCTCGCAGGGGCGACACCTTC; CDR3: CSARRGDTF
D: TRBD1; V: TRBV9; size: many; J: TRBJ2-7; DNA: TGTGCCAGCAGCGTAGGCTACAGGGGGACGTACGAGCAGTACTTC; CDR3: CASSVGYRGTYEQYF
D: .; V: TRBV9; size: many; J: TRBJ1-6; DNA: TGTGCCAGCAGCGGGAGAGAGGGCGGGAATTCACCCCTCCACTTT; CDR3: CASSGREGGNSPLHF
D: .; V: TRBV6-6; size: .; J: TRBJ2-7; DNA: TGTGCCAGCAGTTCTCGAGATAGCGGCGAGCAGTACTTC; CDR3: CASSSRDSGEQYF
D: TRBD1; V: TRBV20-1; size: many; J: TRBJ1-5; DNA: TGCAGTGCTAGAGGACACCCGGGACAGGGGAATCAGCCCCAGCATTTT; CDR3: CSARGHPGQGNQPQHF
D: .; V: TRBV5-1; size: .; J: TRBJ1-1; DNA: TGCGCCAGCATGGTGGGGCGAAAAGAAATGAACACTGAAGCTTTCTTT; CDR3: CASMVGRKEMNTEAFF
D: TRBD1; V: TRBV29-1; size: many; J: TRBJ1-2; DNA: TGCAGCGCCCGGGACAGCGGGTTTCCGTCAGGCTACACCTTC; CDR3: CSARDSGFPSGYTF
D: TRBD1; V: TRBV20-1; size: .; J: TRBJ1-1; DNA: TGCAGTGCTAGGAGGGACAGGGGCATGAACACTGAAGCTTTCTTT; CDR3: CSARRDRGMNTEAFF
D: .; V: TRBV9; size: few; J: TRBJ1-3; DNA: TGTGCCAGCAGCGGCAGCCTTATTTCTGGAAACACCATATATTTT; CDR3: CASSGSLISGNTIYF
D: TRBD1; V: TRBV29-1; size: .; J: TRBJ2-2; DNA: TGCAGCGTGTTTCACAGGGGAAACACCGGGGAGCTGTTTTTT; CDR3: CSVFHRGNTGELFF
D: .; V: TRBV5-6; size: few; J: TRBJ1-2; DNA: TGTGCCAGCAGCTTGGGAGGGGAGCGTGGCTACACCTTC; CDR3: CASSLGGERGYTF
D: TRBD1; V: TRBV24-1; size: few; J: TRBJ1-2; DNA: TGTGCCACCGGGGACAGGGGAGTCGGCTACACCTTC; CDR3: CATGDRGVGYTF
D: .; V: TRBV19; size: .; J: TRBJ1-5; DNA: TGTGCCAGTAGTCGCGAAGTTAGCCCCTATAGCAATCAGCCCCAGCATTTT; CDR3: CASSREVSPYSNQPQHF